This T cell receptor beta chain was sequenced in a study of T cells after yellow fever vaccination. Study observations and caveats: In post-booster samples, most primary-vaccination clones reappeared (approximately 97% CD4, 70% to 90% CD8). Abundant clonotypes from the bulk population could get into FACS-sorted repertoires as contaminants.

CDR3 length: 17 amino acids. From germline, CDR1 is SGDLS and CDR2 YYNGEE. Trimming took off 4 bases at V and 3 bases at J, with 19 bases between the two ends. This clonotype was detected ten times or more. Antigen unknown. It was through 5'RACE template switching that TCR cDNA was made, with a universal primer site and UMIs added. TCRdb re-called the 5' RACE reads with MiXCR, one entry per CDR3 protein. Of fewer than 350,000 distinct CDR3 sequences in the sample, around 4% were seen once. The chain links TRBV9 to TRBJ2-2; D possibly uses TRBD1 or TRBD2 (6 bases each). The source of this sequence is a young man who received the YFV17D yellow fever vaccine. This specimen was PBMCs, taken on the day of the yellow fever booster vaccination. The DNA of the CDR3 is TGTGCCAGCAGCTTAAAGAAAAGGGGGGTAGACACCGGGGAGCTGTTTTTT. Amino acids: CASSLKKRGVDTGELFF.